The 30 T cell receptor beta chains reported below all come from one sample, sequenced in a study of T cells in Graves' hyperthyroidism and ophthalmopathy. Amplification yielded TCR beta CDR3 regions, with RNA transcripts as the source. First-round RT-PCR with HTBI primers amplified the TCR CDR3 region. Using its own MiXCR run on the multiplex PCR reads, TCRdb lists one record per CDR3 protein. This table holds about 590,000 distinct CDR3 sequences, around 16% found once. Sequenced sample: blood. These receptors all come from a woman aged 30 to 39 with Graves' hyperthyroidism.

This chain links TRBV6-5 with TRBJ1-5; no definite D call. Looked up from germline, CDR1 is MNHEY and CDR2 is SVGAGI. Trimming cost V 7 bases and J 3 bases, with 10 bases left between them. This CDR3 has 13 amino acids. CDR3 region: CASTSSNNQPQHF. DNA of the CDR3: TGTGCCAGCACTTCCAGCAACAATCAGCCCCAGCATTTT.

This clonotype was counted ten times or more. This rearrangement joins TRBV5-1 to TRBJ2-3; TRBD1 is a possible D gene (5 bases). This CDR3 contains 14 residues. Trimming left V 1 base short and J 4 bases short, with 10 bases between. Germline V gene data show CDR1 as SGHRS and CDR2 as YFSETQ. The CDR3 spells CASSLTGDADTQYF. DNA of the CDR3: TGCGCCAGCAGCTTGACAGGCGACGCAGATACGCAGTATTTT.

This clonotype has a count of ten or more. The gene calls are TRBV2 and TRBJ2-1; 13 bases map to TRBD2. The V gene end was trimmed by 6 bases and the J gene end by 4 bases; junction bases not matched to a gene: 6. The CDR3 sequence is 16 residues long. Per germline, CDR1 SNHLY and CDR2 FYNNEI. Here the CDR3 DNA reads TGTGCCAGCAGCGGGACTAGCGGGAAATCTTACAATGAGCAGTTCTTC. This sequence encodes CASSGTSGKSYNEQFF.

This clonotype came up a few times. The V call is TRBV4-3, the J call TRBJ1-1, with no clear D. The V gene's germline CDR1 is LGHNA and CDR2 YSLEER. The ends were cut back, 1 base at V and 2 bases at J, with 17 bases in the middle. The length of the CDR3 is 17 residues. CDR3 amino acids: CASSQGTGRAPNTEAFF. The CDR3 DNA is TGCGCCAGCAGCCAAGGAACTGGGAGGGCCCCTAACACTGAAGCTTTCTTT.

On this clonotype itself: Possible read error: a much larger clone is one base away. The rearrangement links TRBV7-2 to TRBJ1-1; a possible D gene is TRBD1 (5 bases). Germline-derived CDR1 and CDR2 are SGHTA and FQGNSA. The CDR3 runs 16 residues. The DNA for the CDR3 is TGTGCCAGCAGCTTAGCTGGGACCCTTTGGGCCACTGAAGTTTTCTTT. Translating gives CASSLAGTLWATEVFF.

The sample holds a few counts of this clonotype. This rearrangement joins TRBV7-6 to TRBJ2-1, with 7 bases aligning to TRBD2. The germline V gene has CDR1 SGHVS and CDR2 FNYEAQ. The CDR3 is 14 residues long. The trim removed 1 base at V and 8 bases at J, leaving 5 bases unmatched. CDR3 protein: CASSLGTSTHEQFF. As DNA, the CDR3 is TGTGCCAGCAGCTTAGGGACTAGTACTCATGAGCAGTTCTTC.

Ten or more counts support this clonotype. The rearrangement uses TRBV28 and TRBJ2-3; D is uncertain. This CDR3 has 15 residues. V gave up 3 bases and J gave up 2 bases, with 12 bases separating them. Looked up from germline, CDR1 is MDHEN and CDR2 is SYDVKM. The CDR3, as DNA: TGTGCCAGCAGTTTCGCAGTAGAAGCCACAGATACGCAGTATTTT. The encoded protein is CASSFAVEATDTQYF.

This clonotype came up many times. The chain uses TRBV6-2 or TRBV6-3 and TRBJ2-7; D gene ambiguous. Germline V gives CDR1 MNHEY, CDR2 SVGEGT. The germline V and J ends were trimmed by 2 bases and 0 bases, with 5 bases remaining between them. This CDR3 contains 13 residues. The CDR3 protein is CASSYQRSYEQYF. Written as DNA, the CDR3 is TGTGCCAGCAGTTACCAGCGCTCCTACGAGCAGTACTTC.

For this clonotype: One junction end disagrees with the germline gene, perhaps due to a read error. V is TRBV20-1 and J is TRBJ1-5; D is perhaps TRBD1 (5 bases). CDR1 is DFQATT, CDR2 SNEGSKA, per germline (reference sequence). This CDR3 is built from 12 residues. CDR3 nucleotides: TGCAGCGCTACACAGGCAGTTCAGCCCCAGCATTTT. This encodes CSATQAVQPQHF.

This clonotype was seen repeatedly, ten times or more. This sequence joins TRBV12-3 or TRBV12-4 and TRBJ1-5, with a tentative D call TRBD1 (6 bases). CDR3 length: 14 residues. With 3 bases removed from V and 3 bases from J, the gap between germline ends came to 9 bases. CDR3 residues: CASSFGGHNQPQHF. As DNA, the CDR3 is TGTGCCAGCAGTTTTGGGGGGCACAATCAGCCCCAGCATTTT.

This clonotype was counted at least ten times. V usage is TRBV28 and J usage is TRBJ1-2, with D uncertain. Germline V gives CDR1 MDHEN, CDR2 SYDVKM. Trimming removed 3 bases at V and 1 base at J, with 12 bases between. The CDR3 has 15 amino acids. CDR3 sequence reads: CASSFSETLNYGYTF. For the CDR3, the DNA is TGTGCCAGCAGTTTTTCAGAGACTCTTAACTATGGCTACACCTTC.

This clonotype came up a few times. Just one base apart from a much larger clone, this may be a read error. This chain connects TRBV7-2 to TRBJ2-7; 11 nucleotides align to TRBD2. Germline trimming cut 4 bases from V and 4 bases from J; bases unmatched to any gene: 6. Germline values: CDR1 SGHTA, CDR2 FQGNSA. The CDR3 runs to 15 residues. The CDR3 coding sequence is TGTGCCAGCAGCTCGGGGACTAGCGGACCTTACGAGCAGTACTTC. Amino acids: CASSSGTSGPYEQYF. The variable domain in full, with the rest retrieved from reference TRBV7-2 and TRBJ2-7, is GAGVSQSPSNKVTEKGKDVELRCDPISGHTALYWYRQSLGQGLEFLIYFQGNSAPDKSGLPSDRFSAERTGGSVSTLTIQRTQQEDSAVYLCASSSGTSGPYEQYFGPGTRLTVT.

This clonotype was seen many times. The chain joins TRBV20-1 to TRBJ1-5; D ambiguous. The CDR3 covers 14 residues. Germline CDR1 and CDR2: DFQATT and SNEGSKA (reference sequence). The V and J ends lost 1 base and 0 bases respectively, with 7 bases between them. CDR3 nucleotides: TGCAGTGCTAGAGGGGGATATAGCAATCAGCCCCAGCATTTT. Protein product: CSARGGYSNQPQHF.

The chain carries TRBV12-5 and TRBJ2-7; D may be TRBD1 or TRBD2 (5 bases each). Trimming removed 2 bases at V and 0 bases at J, with 11 bases between. The CDR3 spans 15 residues. Germline assignment: CDR1 LGHNT and CDR2 FRNRAP. DNA for the CDR3: TGTGCTAGTGGTTTGTATACAGGAGGCTCCTACGAGCAGTACTTC. It translates to CASGLYTGGSYEQYF. Together with reference TRBV12-5 and TRBJ2-7, the CDR3 gives the full variable domain: DARVTQTPRHKVTEMGQEVTMRCQPILGHNTVFWYRQTMMQGLELLAYFRNRAPLDDSGMPKDRFSAEMPDATLATLKIQPSEPRDSAVYFCASGLYTGGSYEQYFGPGTRLTVT.

There are a few counts of this clonotype. This chain uses TRBV3-1 with TRBJ1-6; D remains ambiguous. Trimming removed 2 bases at V and 10 bases at J, with 9 bases between. Germline V gene data show CDR1 as LGHDT and CDR2 as YNNKEL (reference sequence). The CDR3 contains 13 residues. The CDR3 here is CASSQLERSPLHF. The CDR3 nucleotides read TGTGCCAGCAGCCAATTGGAACGCTCACCCCTCCACTTT.

As concerns this clonotype: With a much larger clone just one base away, this may be a read error. The CDR3 nucleotides are TGTGCCAGCAGCCCCGAGTTGAAGTCCTACAATGAGCAGTACTTC. Translated: CASSPELKSYNEQYF. The chain uses TRBV7-6 and TRBJ2-1; D uncertain. The end of the DNA fits TRBJ2-7 better, so the J call may be wrong. Germline CDR1 is SGHVS and CDR2 is FNYEAQ. The CDR3 sequence is 15 residues long.

This clonotype appeared many times. V usage is TRBV10-2 and J usage is TRBJ1-1; possibly TRBD1 for D (6 bases). V dropped 4 bases and J dropped 4 bases, with 22 bases sitting between them. CDR1 is WSHSY, CDR2 SAAADI, per germline. The CDR3 length is 17 residues. CDR3 residues: CASSGTWDTVRGTEAFF. The CDR3 DNA is TGCGCCAGCAGTGGGACTTGGGACACGGTCAGGGGCACTGAAGCTTTCTTT.

This clonotype was seen repeatedly, ten times or more. The chain has TRBV11-1 and TRBJ1-1, with 9 bases fitting TRBD1. Germline V gives CDR1 SGHAT, CDR2 FQDESV (reference sequence). The trim removed 4 bases at V and 8 bases at J, leaving 8 bases unmatched. The CDR3 runs to 14 residues. CDR3 coding DNA: TGTGCCAGCAGCTCCCTGCGGACAGGGGCCGAAGCTTTCTTT. Translated: CASSSLRTGAEAFF. Filled out from reference TRBV11-1 and TRBJ1-1, the complete variable domain reads EAEVAQSPRYKITEKSQAVAFWCDPISGHATLYWYRQILGQGPELLVQFQDESVVDDSQLPKDRFSAERLKGVDSTLKIQPAELGDSAMYLCASSSLRTGAEAFFGQGTRLTVV.

In its sample, this clonotype was seen a few times. V is TRBV20-1 and J is TRBJ1-6, with a possible D match to TRBD1 (5 bases). Germline assignment: CDR1 DFQATT and CDR2 SNEGSKA (reference sequence). V was shortened by 3 bases and J by 14 bases, with 8 bases between the two germline ends. CDR3 length equals 10 residues. The CDR3 region is CSASLGALHF. Written as DNA, the CDR3 is TGCAGTGCTAGCCTAGGGGCCCTCCACTTT.

The V and J genes are TRBV5-1 and TRBJ2-6; no clear D gene. From germline, CDR1 is SGHRS and CDR2 YFSETQ. This CDR3 spans 15 amino acids. V was clipped by 2 bases and J by 0 bases, with 6 bases between them. The CDR3 DNA follows: TGCGCCAGCAGCTTAGAGGCCTCTGGGGCCAACGTCCTGACTTTC. This sequence encodes CASSLEASGANVLTF. Combining the CDR3 with reference TRBV5-1 and TRBJ2-6 gives the whole variable domain KAGVTQTPRYLIKTRGQQVTLSCSPISGHRSVSWYQQTPGQGLQFLFEYFSETQRNKGNFPGRFSGRQFSNSRSEMNVSTLELGDSALYLCASSLEASGANVLTFGAGSRLTVL.

The chain joins TRBV7-9 to TRBJ2-3, with D possibly called TRBD1 or TRBD2 (5 bases each). Germline CDR1 and CDR2: SEHNR and FQNEAQ (reference sequence). There are 16 residues in the CDR3. With 0 bases removed from V and 6 bases from J, the gap between germline ends came to 16 bases. In nucleotides, the CDR3 is TGTGCCAGCAGCTTAGCCCGGGACGCCCGCGGGGATACGCAGTATTTT. Amino acids: CASSLARDARGDTQYF.

This clonotype occurred a few times. This likely stems from a read error, as it lies one base from a far larger clone. The chain is built from TRBV11-2 and TRBJ2-3, with D possibly matching TRBD1 (5 bases). Germline V gene data show CDR1 as SGHAT and CDR2 as FQNNGV. CDR3 size: 14 residues. As DNA, the CDR3 is TGTGCCAGCAGCTTAGCGGGTGGAACAGGTACGCAGTATTTT. Translated: CASSLAGGTGTQYF.

This clonotype was observed a few times. This sequence joins TRBV10-3 and TRBJ2-1; TRBD2 aligns across 10 bases. Germline V lookup: CDR1 ENHRY, CDR2 SYGVKD. V dropped 8 bases and J dropped 0; count of bases not matched to a gene: 28. The CDR3 has 23 amino acids. CDR3 protein: CAISRPPLTLAGFSPSSYNEQFF. Here the CDR3 DNA reads TGTGCCATCTCGCGTCCACCCCTGACACTAGCGGGATTTTCTCCTAGCTCCTACAATGAGCAGTTCTTC.

This clonotype came up many times. The chain employs TRBV20-1 and TRBJ2-1, with a possible D match to TRBD1 (7 bases). The CDR3 is 16 amino acids. Per the germline V gene, CDR1 is DFQATT and CDR2 is SNEGSKA (reference sequence). V dropped 3 bases and J dropped 2 bases, with 17 bases sitting between them. The CDR3 here is CSASYGGQLAYNEQFF. The CDR3 region has the DNA TGCAGTGCTAGCTACGGGGGACAGCTTGCCTACAATGAGCAGTTCTTC.

This clonotype was detected many times. The CDR3 is CASSFDAFEAFF. In DNA form, the CDR3 reads TGTGCCAGCAGTTTCGACGCTTTTGAAGCTTTCTTT. The chain links TRBV7-2 to TRBJ1-1; D not certain. V was clipped by 6 bases and J by 7 bases, with 12 bases between them. This CDR3 has 12 residues. CDR1 and CDR2 from the germline V gene are SGHTA and FQGNSA.

This rearrangement joins TRBV4-1 to TRBJ2-1, with 8 positions matching TRBD2. This CDR3 has 18 amino acids. V shed 4 bases and J 5 bases; nucleotides not matched to a gene: 16. The germline gives CDR1 MGHRA, CDR2 YSYEKL. The CDR3 bases are TGCGCCAGCAGCCCCGATTTTAGAACTATAGCGGGACACAATGAGCAGTTCTTC. Translated, it gives CASSPDFRTIAGHNEQFF.

Only a few counts were recorded for this clonotype. This sequence joins TRBV29-1 and TRBJ2-3, with a possible D match to TRBD1 (6 bases). V lost 3 bases to trimming and J lost 7 bases, with 8 bases between them. Germline V gives CDR1 SQVTM, CDR2 ANQGSEA. CDR3 length: 11 amino acids. The CDR3 DNA reads as TGCAGCGTTGACACAGGGAATACGCAGTATTTT. Protein product: CSVDTGNTQYF.

This clonotype was observed at least ten times. CDR3 DNA: TGTGCCAGCACCACTGGCCGACTAGCGGGCTTCCCGGAGAATGAGCAGTTCTTC. Translated, it gives CASTTGRLAGFPENEQFF. The chain recombines TRBV12-3 or TRBV12-4 with TRBJ2-1; 10 positions match TRBD2. V lost 7 bases and J lost 7; bases outside the gene matches: 19. The CDR3 is 18 amino acids.

This clonotype was detected ten times or more. The chain couples TRBV12-3 or TRBV12-4 to TRBJ1-1; D remains unclear. The germline V and J ends were trimmed by 3 bases and 0 bases, with 8 bases remaining between them. The CDR3 totals 14 residues. The CDR3 is CASSFTALNTEAFF. DNA for the CDR3: TGTGCCAGCAGTTTTACAGCGTTGAACACTGAAGCTTTCTTT.

The chain employs TRBV30 and TRBJ1-5; no clear D. Per germline, CDR1 GTSNPN and CDR2 SVGIG (reference sequence). V dropped 5 bases and J dropped 4 bases, with 12 bases sitting between them. This CDR3 has 13 amino acids. CDR3: CAWSQAENQPQHF. In DNA form, the CDR3 reads TGTGCCTGGTCCCAGGCCGAAAATCAGCCCCAGCATTTT.